The rows below give T cell receptor beta chains drawn from one sample of a study of T cell changes during pregnancy in multiple sclerosis. Produced via immunoSEQ multiplex PCR; TCRdb's table is partial and in-frame only. The data show about 14,000 clones, approximately 80% seen once. The sequences come from CD8+ T cells from peripheral blood mononuclear cells, collected after pregnancy. The receptors were gathered from a female donor in good health, enrolled as a control in a pregnancy study. Both conserved end residues are part of each CDR3. D genes are given only for firm matches. Clone size is stated in some rows and not others, as once, few, many or a class when expanded.

v_call	j_call	d_call	clone_size	cdr3_nt	cdr3_aa
TRBV9	TRBJ1-1	-	few	TGTGCCAGCAGCCCCCGGACAGTGAACACTGAAGCTTTCTTT	CASSPRTVNTEAFF
TRBV29-1	TRBJ1-2	-	once	TGCAGCGCCCAAGGAGGGGCGGTCTATGGCTACACCTTC	CSAQGGAVYGYTF
TRBV7-7	TRBJ1-6	TRBD1	-	TGTGCTGTGGTGCCGGGCTCCAGGGGGTCACCCCTCCACTTT	CAVVPGSRGSPLHF
TRBV4-3	TRBJ2-2	-	-	TGCGCCAGCAGCCTCAAGGTGGGGGGAACCGGGGAGCTGTTTTTT	CASSLKVGGTGELFF
TRBV6-1	TRBJ1-2	-	-	TGTGCCAGCAGCGGAGAGGGGGGGGGATGGGGTGGCTACACCTTC	CASSGEGGGWGGYTF
TRBV9	TRBJ1-4	TRBD1	-	TGTGCCAGCAGCCCCCACGGGGGCGGGGGAGACAGGGGGCCGGCTGAAAAACTGTTTTTT	CASSPHGGGGDRGPAEKLFF
TRBV19	TRBJ1-1	-	-	TGTGCCAGTAGTATAAAGAGGAAACACCCGAACACTGAAGCTTTCTTT	CASSIKRKHPNTEAFF
TRBV5-6	TRBJ2-5	-	-	TGTGCCAGCAGAATGAGTGTGTTACCAGAGACCCAGTACTTC	CASRMSVLPETQYF
TRBV6-6	TRBJ2-5	-	-	TGTGCCAGCAGTTCCAACGAGGCGGTTGAGCAGTACTTC	CASSSNEAVEQYF
TRBV21-1	TRBJ2-7	-	-	TGTGCCAGCAGCCCCGTGGTAGCGGGGGGGCGATTGGACTACGAGCAGTACTTC	CASSPVVAGGRLDYEQYF
TRBV9	TRBJ2-7	TRBD2	-	TGTGCCAGCAGCGTCGGCGGGAGTGACCACGAGCAGTACTTC	CASSVGGSDHEQYF
TRBV29-1	TRBJ1-2	-	many	TGCAGCGTTGAAGAGGCGGGTCGTAGCTATGGCTACACCTTC	CSVEEAGRSYGYTF
TRBV7-6	TRBJ2-1	-	-	TGTGCCAGCAGCTCACTGCGCCTTGAGGCAGGGGACAATGAGCAGTTCTTC	CASSSLRLEAGDNEQFF
TRBV4-3	TRBJ1-2	-	-	TGCGCCAGCAGCCAAGATAGCATCATCGTAAATGGCTACACCTTC	CASSQDSIIVNGYTF
TRBV10-3	TRBJ1-1	-	-	TGTGCCATCAGTGGGGGTGGAGGGGTGAGCGGTGAAGCTTTCTTT	CAISGGGGVSGEAFF
TRBV6-6	TRBJ2-7	TRBD1	-	TGTGCCAGCAGCGACAGGGGGTATGTTTACGAGCAGTACTTC	CASSDRGYVYEQYF
TRBV4-1	TRBJ2-1	TRBD2	-	TGCGCCAGCAGCCTCAAAATACTAGCGGGATACAACAATGAGCAGTTCTTC	CASSLKILAGYNNEQFF
TRBV19	TRBJ1-1	-	-	TGTGCCAGTAGTATGACCCAGGGGACTGAAGCTTTCTTT	CASSMTQGTEAFF
TRBV5-4	TRBJ2-7	TRBD2	-	TGTGCCAGCAGCTTGCGGACCAGCGGGGGTTCCTACGAGCAGTACTTC	CASSLRTSGGSYEQYF
TRBV5-1	TRBJ2-1	TRBD2	-	TGCGCCAGCAGCTGGAATACCGGGACTAGCGGGGGGGACTCCTACAATGAGCAGTTCTTC	CASSWNTGTSGGDSYNEQFF
TRBV20-1	TRBJ1-3	-	-	TGCGGGGGAGGGATGTGGAACACCATATATTTT	CGGGMWNTIYF
TRBV21-1	TRBJ2-7	-	-	TGTGCCAGCAGGGACAGGGTTTCCCCCTACGAGCAGTACTTC	CASRDRVSPYEQYF
TRBV5-6	TRBJ1-5	-	-	TGTGCCAGCAGCTTGGCAGAAAATCAGCCCCAGCATTTT	CASSLAENQPQHF
TRBV4-3	TRBJ2-1	TRBD2	once	TGCGCCAGCAGCCAAGAAACCGTAGCGGGGTACAATGAGCAGTTCTTC	CASSQETVAGYNEQFF
TRBV4-2	TRBJ2-2	TRBD1	once	TGTGCCAGCAGCCAAGAAGGGACAGGGGGGAACACCGGGGAGCTGTTTTTT	CASSQEGTGGNTGELFF
TRBV4-3	TRBJ2-3	TRBD2	-	TGCGCCAGCACCCTACTAGCGGGGGACACAGATACGCAGTATTTT	CASTLLAGDTDTQYF
TRBV7-9	TRBJ2-7	TRBD1	-	TGTGCCAGCAGCCCCGGGACAGGGGTTGCCTACGAGCAGTACTTC	CASSPGTGVAYEQYF
TRBV7-6	TRBJ2-1	TRBD1	-	TGTGCCAGCAGCTTAAGGGACAGGGGTTCCTCCTACAATGAGCAGTTCTTC	CASSLRDRGSSYNEQFF
TRBV4-1	TRBJ2-5	TRBD1	-	TGCGCCAGCAGCCAAGTCGGACAGGGGGCAGAGACCCAGTACTTC	CASSQVGQGAETQYF
TRBV6-1	TRBJ2-7	-	-	TGTGCCAGCAGTGAAGGCGAGGAGTTCCACGAGCAGTACTTC	CASSEGEEFHEQYF
TRBV5-6	TRBJ1-5	TRBD1	-	TGTGCCAGCAGCTCGGGACAGGGCGCCTTGAGGGATGTGCCCCAGCATTTT	CASSSGQGALRDVPQHF
TRBV6-1	TRBJ1-3	-	-	TGTGCCAGCAGTGAAGATACGGGGAGCTCTGGAAACACCATATATTTT	CASSEDTGSSGNTIYF
TRBV27	TRBJ2-7	-	-	TGTGCCAGCAGACTAAGGGGGGACAGTGCGGCCTACGAGCAGTACTTC	CASRLRGDSAAYEQYF
TRBV21-1	TRBJ2-3	-	-	TGTGCCAGCAGCAGACTAGCGGGAGCCCCGGGGGATACGCAGTATTTT	CASSRLAGAPGDTQYF
TRBV5-1	TRBJ1-2	-	once	TGCGCCAGCAGCTCCTCGGAGGGGCGTTCGGGCTATGGCTACACCTTC	CASSSSEGRSGYGYTF
TRBV5-1	TRBJ2-5	TRBD1	-	TGCGCCAGCAGCTTGGTACCAGGGGGAGAGACCCAGTACTTC	CASSLVPGGETQYF
TRBV6-6	TRBJ2-5	-	-	TGTGCCAGCAGCCCCCTTGAGGAGGGAGTAGAGACCCAGTACTTC	CASSPLEEGVETQYF
TRBV5-1	TRBJ2-1	TRBD1	few	TGCGCCAGCAGCTTGGTCGGGACAGGGGGATCTTTTGGGAATGAGCAGTTCTTC	CASSLVGTGGSFGNEQFF
TRBV7-9	TRBJ1-3	TRBD1	once	TGTGCCAGCAGCCTGGACAGGGGGGTAAACACCATATATTTT	CASSLDRGVNTIYF
TRBV28	TRBJ1-5	-	-	TGTGCCAGCAGTCCCCCAGGGATCAAGACGCCCCAGCATTTT	CASSPPGIKTPQHF
TRBV5-1	TRBJ2-7	-	-	TGCGCCAGCAGCTCGAGGACAGACAGAAGCTACGAGCAGTACTTC	CASSSRTDRSYEQYF
TRBV10-2	TRBJ2-2	TRBD2	-	TGCGCCAGCAGTGTAGGTAGGCTAGCGGGATCGAACACCGGGGAGCTGTTTTTT	CASSVGRLAGSNTGELFF
TRBV10-3	TRBJ2-3	-	-	TGTGCCATCAGTGAGAGAGGGGGATCCACAGATACGCAGTATTTT	CAISERGGSTDTQYF
TRBV25-1	TRBJ2-1	TRBD1	-	TGTGCCAGCAGTGAGCAGGGGGTTATCGATGAGCAGTTCTTC	CASSEQGVIDEQFF
TRBV2	TRBJ2-1	-	-	TGTGCCAGGTTTAGCTCCTACAATGAGCAGTTCTTC	CARFSSYNEQFF
TRBV2	TRBJ2-2	-	few	TGTGCCCACATGCGCGGTATCGGGGAGCTGTTTTTT	CAHMRGIGELFF
TRBV27	TRBJ2-4	-	few	TGTGCCAGCAGTCCTCAATACGGTAACATTCAGTACTTC	CASSPQYGNIQYF
TRBV28	TRBJ1-5	TRBD1	-	TGTGCCAGCAGTTCCGGGACAGGGACCCACCGGTACAATCAGCCCCAGCATTTT	CASSSGTGTHRYNQPQHF
TRBV27	TRBJ2-4	-	-	TGTGCCAGCAGTGATAACCCGGCTAGGGCCAAAAACATTCAGTACTTC	CASSDNPARAKNIQYF